The 5 T cell receptor beta chains listed next were all sequenced from one sample in a study of T cells after yellow fever vaccination. Each CDR3 protein gets one entry after TCRdb re-called the 5' RACE reads with MiXCR. The data show tens of thousands of distinct CDR3 sequences, around 6.9% seen once. The source material was CD8+ T cells sorted from PBMCs, sampled 5 days after the first yellow fever vaccination. Every receptor here comes from a man younger than 35 who received the YFV17D yellow fever vaccine.

This clonotype has a count of ten or more. CDR3 sequence (DNA): TGTGCCAGCAGCTTATCCGTGACAGGGGGCAGTCAGCCCCAGCATTTT. It specifies CASSLSVTGGSQPQHF. The chain is built from TRBV7-9 and TRBJ1-5; TRBD1 aligns across 10 bases. This CDR3 has 16 residues. Germline lookup yields CDR1 SEHNR and CDR2 FQNEAQ (reference sequence). The V and J ends lost 2 bases and 6 bases, in that order; junction bases with no gene match: 7.

This clonotype came up a few times. The chain uses TRBV15 and TRBJ2-5; 7 positions match TRBD1. The V segment lost 2 bases and the J segment 4 bases; nucleotides outside the gene matches: 7. This CDR3 region has 15 residues. The germline V gene encodes CDR1 LNHNV and CDR2 YYDKDF (reference sequence). The CDR3 DNA reads TGTGCCACCAGCAGATTGACAGGGTCCCCAGAGACCCAGTACTTC. The encoded protein is CATSRLTGSPETQYF.

This sequence joins TRBV4-2 and TRBJ1-2; the D gene is possibly TRBD1 (5 bases). Trimming removed 9 bases from V and 0 bases from J, with 26 bases in between. CDR1 LGHNA and CDR2 YNFKEQ come from the germline V gene. The CDR3 covers 18 residues. The CDR3 spells CARGLGPTGTGSNYGYTF. The CDR3 nucleotides are TGTGCCAGGGGCCTCGGGCCCACCGGGACTGGATCTAACTATGGCTACACCTTC.

V and J are TRBV7-2 and TRBJ2-1; no firm D call. CDR3 length equals 15 residues. Trimming cost V 1 base and J 10 bases, with 17 bases left between them. Germline CDR1 is SGHTA and CDR2 is FQGNSA. The CDR3 reads CASSLVGGPIREQFF. In DNA, the CDR3 is TGTGCCAGCAGCTTAGTTGGTGGACCGATCAGGGAGCAGTTCTTC. Full variable domain (outside the CDR3, taken from reference TRBV7-2 and TRBJ2-1): GAGVSQSPSNKVTEKGKDVELRCDPISGHTALYWYRQSLGQGLEFLIYFQGNSAPDKSGLPSDRFSAERTGGSVSTLTIQRTQQEDSAVYLCASSLVGGPIREQFFGPGTRLTVL.

This clonotype was seen repeatedly, ten times or more. The CDR3 coding sequence is TGTGCCAGCAGCTGGGACAGGCGAGGCTACACCTTC. It encodes CASSWDRRGYTF. The chain employs TRBV5-6 and TRBJ1-2; 8 positions match TRBD1. V was pared by 3 bases and J by 8 bases, with 3 bases of the junction left unmatched. Germline V CDR1 and CDR2: SGHDT, YYEEEE. The CDR3 runs to 12 residues.